These 25 T cell receptor beta chains originate from one sample sequenced in a study of cytomegalovirus exposure and HLA in healthy donors listed by TCRdb under 2017. Library preparation was by the immunoSEQ multiplex PCR assay. For the multiplex PCR, a mixture combining 60 forward primers for TCR Vbeta segments and 13 reverse primers for TCR Jbeta segments was used. Sourced from immuneACCESS, this table was stored by TCRdb with only in-frame sequences that have V and J called. A share of the clones is absent; for the studies checked, an unresolved V gene accounts for under half, and the remainder has no known explanation. The sample table contains about 150,000 clones; only one count was recorded for about 74% of them. The ten largest account for 10% to 15% of the sample. Sequenced material: PBMCs. The receptors derive from a middle-aged man in good health and CMV-seropositive.

The CDR3 loop is CASSRTTRADNEQFF. For the CDR3, the DNA is TGTGCCAGCAGCCGCACCACCAGGGCGGACAATGAGCAGTTCTTC. The J gene is TRBJ2-1, the V gene TRBV4-2; TRBD1 is a possible D gene (5 bases). The V gene lost 4 bases and the J gene lost 5 bases, with 15 bases spanning the gap. Per the germline V gene, CDR1 is LGHNA and CDR2 is YNFKEQ. The CDR3 contains 15 residues.

This clone was recorded a few times. The chain has TRBV29-1 and TRBJ2-7, with 16 nucleotides matching TRBD2. The CDR3 has 17 residues. The V gene's germline CDR1 is SQVTM and CDR2 ANQGSEA. Losses at the gene ends were 3 bases for V and 7 bases for J; bases not matched to a gene: 12. CDR3 protein: CSVEGTSGRAGAWEQYF. The DNA for the CDR3 is TGCAGCGTTGAGGGGACTAGCGGGAGGGCCGGGGCTTGGGAGCAGTACTTC.

The chain joins TRBV2 to TRBJ2-3; D ambiguous. Deletions cut 5 bases from V and 5 bases from J, with 8 bases between. CDR3 length equals 12 residues. The V gene's germline CDR1 is SNHLY and CDR2 FYNNEI. The CDR3 is CASSYTVDTQYF. Here the CDR3 DNA reads TGTGCCAGCAGTTACACCGTAGATACGCAGTATTTT.

This sequence joins TRBV27 and TRBJ2-5; D possibly corresponds to TRBD2 (8 bases). The CDR3 consists of 12 residues. Germline V gene lookup returns CDR1 MNHEY and CDR2 SMNVEV (reference sequence). The CDR3 protein is CASRGPGGAQYF. The DNA for the CDR3 is TGTGCTTCTAGGGGGCCGGGGGGGGCCCAGTACTTC.

The rearrangement links TRBV5-6 to TRBJ2-7; no definite D call. The CDR3 length is 12 residues. The germline V gene has CDR1 SGHDT and CDR2 YYEEEE. The germline V and J ends were trimmed by 0 bases and 6 bases, with 7 bases remaining between them. The CDR3 nucleotides read TGTGCCAGCAGCTTGGCCTACGGCGAGCAGTACTTC. Translation: CASSLAYGEQYF. Variable domain in full (rest from reference TRBV5-6 and TRBJ2-7): DAGVTQSPTHLIKTRGQQVTLRCSPKSGHDTVSWYQQALGQGPQFIFQYYEEEERQRGNFPDRFSGHQFPNYSSELNVNALLLGDSALYLCASSLAYGEQYFGPGTRLTVT.

The gene calls are TRBV6-1 and TRBJ1-2; D possibly corresponds to TRBD1 (6 bases). Germline V CDR1 and CDR2: MNHNS, SASEGT. There are 14 residues in the CDR3. V was cut by 3 bases and J by 4 bases, with 12 bases left in between. In DNA form, the CDR3 reads TGTGCCAGCAGTGAGGGCAGGGGCATCTATGGCTACACCTTC. Amino acids: CASSEGRGIYGYTF.

This clone appeared a few times. The rearrangement links TRBV4-2 to TRBJ1-5; D is uncertain. The germline V gene has CDR1 LGHNA and CDR2 YNFKEQ. This CDR3 contains 16 residues. V lost 0 bases, J lost 3 bases, and 12 bases lay in between. CDR3 in amino acids: CASSQEIAGDNQPQHF. The CDR3, as DNA: TGTGCCAGCAGCCAAGAGATCGCCGGGGACAATCAGCCCCAGCATTTT.

The chain uses TRBV10-3 and TRBJ2-1; TRBD2 matches 14 bases. CDR1 ENHRY and CDR2 SYGVKD come from the germline V gene. After removal of 5 bases from V and 10 bases from J, the junction contained 7 bases not matched to a gene. The CDR3 consists of 15 residues. In DNA form, the CDR3 reads TGTGCCATCAGTCGGGAGGGACTAGCGGGAGAGGAGCAGTTCTTC. Protein product: CAISREGLAGEEQFF.

CDR3 bases: TGTGCCAGCTCACCTGGGACAGGCCAAGTCCTCTATGGCTACACCTTC. It encodes CASSPGTGQVLYGYTF. The J gene is TRBJ1-2, the V gene TRBV18, with 8 bases lining up with TRBD1. Germline CDR1 and CDR2: KGHSH and LQKENI. CDR3 length equals 16 residues. J gave up 4 bases and V 3 bases, and 10 bases lay outside the gene matches.

The rearrangement links TRBV29-1 to TRBJ2-7; tentatively, D is TRBD2 (6 bases). This CDR3 is 12 amino acids long. Trimming took 7 bases from V and 0 from J, leaving 10 bases between them. Germline assignment: CDR1 SQVTM and CDR2 ANQGSEA. The CDR3, as DNA: TGCAGCGGCACGCGGGGCTCCTACGAGCAGTACTTC. Protein: CSGTRGSYEQYF.

This clone has just a few counts. This chain joins TRBV7-8 and TRBJ1-1; D not certain. The CDR3 runs 15 residues. The germline V gene encodes CDR1 SGHVS and CDR2 FQNEAQ. V gave up 5 bases and J gave up 2 bases, with 15 bases separating them. CDR3 in DNA: TGTGCCAGCAGCCGAAGTGGAGCCCTCAACACTGAAGCTTTCTTT. Encoded protein: CASSRSGALNTEAFF.

This chain links TRBV19 with TRBJ2-1; 10 nucleotides line up with TRBD2. Germline V lookup: CDR1 LNHDA, CDR2 SQIVND (reference sequence). This CDR3 spans 15 amino acids. The ends lost 5 bases at V and 0 bases at J; junction bases unmatched: 1. As DNA, the CDR3 is TGTGCCAGTAGTTTAGCGGGGGGCTCCTACAATGAGCAGTTCTTC. This sequence encodes CASSLAGGSYNEQFF.

CDR3 nucleotide sequence: TGTGCCAGCAGCGGAGAGGAGACAGAAGGGCTAGCCAAAAACATTCAGTACTTC. Protein product: CASSGEETEGLAKNIQYF. The chain employs TRBV9 and TRBJ2-4; tentatively, D is TRBD1 (5 bases). V gave up 3 bases and J gave up 0 bases, with 19 bases separating them. The CDR3 runs to 18 residues. The V gene's germline CDR1 is SGDLS and CDR2 YYNGEE.

CDR3 protein: CASSLSPWAGVGNEQFF. For the CDR3, the DNA is TGTGCCAGCAGTTTATCCCCCTGGGCGGGAGTGGGTAATGAGCAGTTCTTC. The gene calls are TRBV28 and TRBJ2-1; the match to TRBD2 covers 7 bases. Germline V gene lookup returns CDR1 MDHEN and CDR2 SYDVKM. The junction had 13 bases not matched to a gene; V was cut back by 1 base and J by 7 bases. The CDR3 runs to 17 residues.

The table lists this clone with a few counts. CDR3: CASRTGESLDYGYTF. The CDR3 nucleotides read TGTGCCAGCAGGACAGGGGAGTCCCTGGACTATGGCTACACCTTC. The chain recombines TRBV6-1 with TRBJ1-2; 8 nucleotides agree with TRBD1. Losses at the gene ends were 6 bases for V and 3 bases for J; bases not matched to a gene: 9. CDR3 length equals 15 residues. Germline lookup yields CDR1 MNHNS and CDR2 SASEGT.

The chain combines TRBV10-1 with TRBJ2-5; 7 bases fit TRBD2. The CDR3 consists of 16 residues. The ends lost 5 bases at V and 3 bases at J; junction bases unmatched: 12. CDR1 is WNHNN, CDR2 SYGVQD, per germline (reference sequence). Here the CDR3 DNA reads TGCGCCAGCAGTCGCCCCCCCCGGCGGGAGAAAGAGACCCAGTACTTC. As protein: CASSRPPRREKETQYF.

V gene TRBV28 combines with J gene TRBJ2-1, with D perhaps matching TRBD2 (5 bases). Germline V lookup: CDR1 MDHEN, CDR2 SYDVKM. V was clipped by 6 bases and J by 2 bases, with 8 bases between them. The CDR3 is made up of 13 amino acids. CDR3: CASSRGTYNEQFF. The CDR3 DNA reads as TGTGCCAGCAGCCGAGGGACCTACAATGAGCAGTTCTTC. Looking up the rest from reference TRBV28 and TRBJ2-1 gives the full variable domain: DVKVTQSSRYLVKRTGEKVFLECVQDMDHENMFWYRQDPGLGLRLIYFSYDVKMKEKGDIPEGYSVSREKKERFSLILESASTNQTSMYLCASSRGTYNEQFFGPGTRLTVL.

The V call is TRBV28, the J call TRBJ1-2; perhaps TRBD1 as D (6 bases). Between the trimmed V and J ends, which lost 6 bases and 0 bases, there was a span of 14 bases. The germline CDR1 and CDR2 sequences are MDHEN and SYDVKM. There are 15 residues in the CDR3. CDR3 sequence: CASSSTGIANYGYTF. The CDR3 nucleotides read TGTGCCAGCAGCAGTACAGGGATAGCTAACTATGGCTACACCTTC.

This clone was recorded a few times. The genes are TRBV2 and TRBJ2-3, with 10 bases aligning to TRBD2. Losses at the gene ends were 7 bases for V and 2 bases for J; bases not matched to a gene: 12. The CDR3 sequence is 17 residues long. The germline gives CDR1 SNHLY, CDR2 FYNNEI. DNA of the CDR3: TGTGCCAGCACCCGTCTAAGGACTAGCGGACACACAGATACGCAGTATTTT. It specifies CASTRLRTSGHTDTQYF.

The CDR3 sequence is CASSSQGWAGNTIYF. For the CDR3, the DNA is TGTGCCAGCAGCTCACAGGGGTGGGCTGGAAACACCATATATTTT. The rearrangement joins TRBV11-2 to TRBJ1-3, with 7 bases aligning to TRBD1. CDR3 length: 15 residues. Germline trimming cut 4 bases from V and 2 bases from J; bases unmatched to any gene: 5. Germline V lookup: CDR1 SGHAT, CDR2 FQNNGV.

The chain's CDR3 is CASSPGSGYYNEQFF. The CDR3 DNA reads TGTGCCAGCAGCCCCGGGAGTGGCTACTACAATGAGCAGTTCTTC. The chain uses TRBV7-3 and TRBJ2-1; TRBD2 might be the D (6 bases). This CDR3 region has 15 residues. With 5 bases removed from V and 3 bases from J, the gap between germline ends came to 14 bases. CDR1 SGHTA and CDR2 FQGTGA come from the germline V gene. Using reference TRBV7-3 and TRBJ2-1 for the parts outside the CDR3, the full variable domain is GAGVSQTPSNKVTEKGKYVELRCDPISGHTALYWYRQSLGQGPEFLIYFQGTGAADDSGLPNDRFFAVRPEGSVSTLKIQRTERGDSAVYLCASSPGSGYYNEQFFGPGTRLTVL.

This clone was seen only a few times. This chain links TRBV29-1 with TRBJ2-3; 8 bases line up with TRBD1. The CDR3 totals 14 residues. The germline V gene has CDR1 SQVTM and CDR2 ANQGSEA. V dropped 3 bases and J dropped 3; count of bases not matched to a gene: 5. The CDR3 reads CSVEQGARTDTQYF. CDR3 DNA: TGCAGCGTTGAGCAGGGGGCGCGGACAGATACGCAGTATTTT.

This clone appeared once. The V call is TRBV21-1, the J call TRBJ1-4; the table's TRBD1 call for D was not verified on the DNA. TRBV21-1 is annotated as a pseudogene. The CDR3 has 15 amino acids. The DNA for the CDR3 is TGTGCCAGCAGTCCTACAGGGGGTAGAGGGGAAAAACTGTTTTTT. Amino acid sequence: CASSPTGGRGEKLFF.

The chain is built from TRBV30 and TRBJ1-2; 7 bases match TRBD1. J lost 5 bases, V lost 3 bases, and 12 bases had no gene match. The CDR3 consists of 15 residues. CDR1 and CDR2 (germline): GTSNPN, SVGIG (reference sequence). CDR3 in DNA: TGTGCCTGGAGCGAGAACAGGGGATTGGGATATGGCTACACCTTC. Its translation: CAWSENRGLGYGYTF.

The gene calls are TRBV19 and TRBJ1-5; no reliable D call. There are 12 residues in the CDR3. With 5 bases removed from V and 3 bases from J, the gap between germline ends came to 5 bases. Germline assignment: CDR1 LNHDA and CDR2 SQIVND (reference sequence). The CDR3 region is CASSPLNQPQHF. The CDR3 DNA is TGTGCCAGTAGTCCACTCAATCAGCCCCAGCATTTT.